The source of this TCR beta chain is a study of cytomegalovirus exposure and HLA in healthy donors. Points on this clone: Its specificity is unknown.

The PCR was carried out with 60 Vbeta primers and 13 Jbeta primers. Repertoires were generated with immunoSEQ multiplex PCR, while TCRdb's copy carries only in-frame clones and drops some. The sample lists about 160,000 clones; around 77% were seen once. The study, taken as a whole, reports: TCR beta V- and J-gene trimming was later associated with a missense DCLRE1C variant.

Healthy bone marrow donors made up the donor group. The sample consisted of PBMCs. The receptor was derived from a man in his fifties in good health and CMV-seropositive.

In DNA form, the CDR3 reads TGCGCCAGCAGCTCAACAGAATACAATGAGCAGTTCTTC. This codes for CASSSTEYNEQFF. This chain links TRBV5-1 with TRBJ2-1; no clear D gene. CDR3 size: 13 residues. Trimming cost V 3 bases and J 4 bases, with 8 bases left between them. The germline CDR1 and CDR2 sequences are SGHRS and YFSETQ.